The rows below give T cell receptor beta chains drawn from one sample of a study of CD8 T cells in ankylosing spondylitis. TCRdb re-called the 5' RACE reads through MiXCR, storing one row per CDR3 protein. The sample yields under 150,000 distinct CDR3 sequences, about a tenth seen once. Sample: blood, either unsorted or a sorted T cell fraction (not recorded which). These receptors came from a male donor with ankylosing spondylitis or in good health (not recorded which). Both conserved end residues are part of each CDR3. Each record gives: D gene, clone size, J gene, V gene, CDR3 DNA, CDR3 protein. The D gene is left open where the match is weak. Only some rows state a clone size, as once, few, many or a class for expanded clones.

d_gene: -; abundance: -; j_gene: TRBJ1-2; v_gene: TRBV14; CDR3nt: TGTGCCAGCAGCCAAGAGCAGATATCTGGGTATGGCTACACCTTC; CDR3aa: CASSQEQISGYGYTF
d_gene: -; abundance: many; j_gene: TRBJ2-7; v_gene: TRBV7-2; CDR3nt: TGTGCCAGCAGCGAGATGGACCACAGCTCCTACGAGCAGTACTTC; CDR3aa: CASSEMDHSSYEQYF
d_gene: -; abundance: many; j_gene: TRBJ1-5; v_gene: TRBV5-1; CDR3nt: TGCGCCAGCAGCTTGGGACCCTCGCGCAATCAGCCCCAGCATTTT; CDR3aa: CASSLGPSRNQPQHF
d_gene: -; abundance: many; j_gene: TRBJ1-1; v_gene: TRBV7-8; CDR3nt: TGTGCCAGCAGCTTACAGGAGAACACTGAAGCTTTCTTT; CDR3aa: CASSLQENTEAFF
d_gene: TRBD2; abundance: many; j_gene: TRBJ2-1; v_gene: TRBV3-1; CDR3nt: TGTGCCAGCAGCCCCCGACTAGCGGGAGGGCGGCGTGAGCAGTTCTTC; CDR3aa: CASSPRLAGGRREQFF
d_gene: TRBD1; abundance: many; j_gene: TRBJ1-4; v_gene: TRBV9; CDR3nt: TGTGCCAGCAGCGTCCGGGACAGGGGCGTAAGAAATGAAAAACTGTTTTTT; CDR3aa: CASSVRDRGVRNEKLFF
d_gene: -; abundance: many; j_gene: TRBJ2-4; v_gene: TRBV12-3/TRBV12-4; CDR3nt: TGTGCCAGCAGCCCAGGCCCCGGGAGAGACATTCAGTACTTC; CDR3aa: CASSPGPGRDIQYF
d_gene: TRBD2; abundance: many; j_gene: TRBJ2-1; v_gene: TRBV7-9; CDR3nt: TGTGCCAGCAGCGAAGGACTAGCGGGGGGGTTCTTC; CDR3aa: CASSEGLAGGFF
d_gene: -; abundance: many; j_gene: TRBJ2-7; v_gene: TRBV6-1; CDR3nt: TGTGCCAGCAGTACGCCTCAGGGCTTTGTCTACGAGCAGTACTTC; CDR3aa: CASSTPQGFVYEQYF
d_gene: TRBD1; abundance: -; j_gene: TRBJ2-7; v_gene: TRBV20-1; CDR3nt: TGCAGTGCTAGAAATATGGCAGGGGGCTACTTC; CDR3aa: CSARNMAGGYF
d_gene: -; abundance: -; j_gene: TRBJ2-7; v_gene: TRBV29-1; CDR3nt: TGCAGCGTCCGGATAGCGCTCGAGCAGTACTTC; CDR3aa: CSVRIALEQYF
d_gene: -; abundance: many; j_gene: TRBJ2-5; v_gene: TRBV7-2; CDR3nt: TGTGCCAGCAGCTTAGCGCAGGGGCAAGAGACCCAGTACTTC; CDR3aa: CASSLAQGQETQYF
d_gene: -; abundance: few; j_gene: TRBJ2-7; v_gene: TRBV5-1; CDR3nt: TGCGCCAGCAGCAAATCTAGCGATACCTACGAGCAGTACTTC; CDR3aa: CASSKSSDTYEQYF
d_gene: TRBD2; abundance: many; j_gene: TRBJ2-7; v_gene: TRBV20-1; CDR3nt: TGCAGTGCTAGAGTAGCGGGATTAAACGAGCAGTACTTC; CDR3aa: CSARVAGLNEQYF
d_gene: -; abundance: many; j_gene: TRBJ2-5; v_gene: TRBV6-1; CDR3nt: TGTGCCAGCCGGCAGGGCGGGACTGAGACCCAGTACTTC; CDR3aa: CASRQGGTETQYF
d_gene: TRBD1; abundance: many; j_gene: TRBJ2-7; v_gene: TRBV6-5; CDR3nt: TGTGCCAGCAGTTTGACAGGGGGCGGGTACGAGCAGTACTTC; CDR3aa: CASSLTGGGYEQYF
d_gene: TRBD1; abundance: few; j_gene: TRBJ1-2; v_gene: TRBV5-1; CDR3nt: TGCGCCAGCAGCGGGGGACAGACTAACTATGGCTACACCTTC; CDR3aa: CASSGGQTNYGYTF
d_gene: TRBD2; abundance: once; j_gene: TRBJ2-2; v_gene: TRBV7-3; CDR3nt: TGTGCCAGCAGCCCTACTCCGGGACTACTAACCGGGGAGCTGTTTTTT; CDR3aa: CASSPTPGLLTGELFF
d_gene: -; abundance: many; j_gene: TRBJ1-3; v_gene: TRBV6-2/TRBV6-3; CDR3nt: TGTGCCAGCAGTTGGTCTAGCACCATATATTTT; CDR3aa: CASSWSSTIYF
d_gene: -; abundance: many; j_gene: TRBJ2-7; v_gene: TRBV21-1; CDR3nt: TGTGCCAGCAGCAAACGCCTGGCAGGGCTTCTCTACGAGCAGTACTTC; CDR3aa: CASSKRLAGLLYEQYF
d_gene: -; abundance: few; j_gene: TRBJ1-1; v_gene: TRBV20-1; CDR3nt: TGCAGTGCTAGAGATCAGGTGACTAACACTGAAGCTTTCTTT; CDR3aa: CSARDQVTNTEAFF
d_gene: TRBD2; abundance: many; j_gene: TRBJ2-1; v_gene: TRBV5-4; CDR3nt: TGTGCCAGCACTTGGGGCGGGAGCTCCTACAATGAGCAGTTCTTC; CDR3aa: CASTWGGSSYNEQFF
d_gene: -; abundance: many; j_gene: TRBJ2-1; v_gene: TRBV12-3/TRBV12-4; CDR3nt: TGTGCCAGCAGTTTACCCGCGGGCTTCGGCTACGACAATGAGCAGTTCTTC; CDR3aa: CASSLPAGFGYDNEQFF
d_gene: -; abundance: many; j_gene: TRBJ2-1; v_gene: TRBV11-2; CDR3nt: TGTGCCAGCAGCAACAGGGCAGGGTACAATGAGCAGTTCTTC; CDR3aa: CASSNRAGYNEQFF
d_gene: TRBD1; abundance: -; j_gene: TRBJ2-1; v_gene: TRBV20-1; CDR3nt: TGCAGTGCTAGAGATTTACAGGGGACGAATGAGCAGTTCTTC; CDR3aa: CSARDLQGTNEQFF
d_gene: -; abundance: many; j_gene: TRBJ2-1; v_gene: TRBV20-1; CDR3nt: TGCAGTGCTAGAGAGGTCCAGACGGCGTCCTACAATGAGCAGTTCTTC; CDR3aa: CSAREVQTASYNEQFF
d_gene: -; abundance: few; j_gene: TRBJ2-5; v_gene: TRBV2; CDR3nt: TGTGCCAGCAGCGAAGAGACCCAGTACTTC; CDR3aa: CASSEETQYF
d_gene: -; abundance: many; j_gene: TRBJ2-3; v_gene: TRBV7-8; CDR3nt: TGTGCCAGCAGCTCGGCCCCCCACAGCAAGGATACGCAGTATTTT; CDR3aa: CASSSAPHSKDTQYF
d_gene: -; abundance: few; j_gene: TRBJ2-7; v_gene: TRBV4-3; CDR3nt: TGCGCCAGCAGCCAAGAGATGGGGGGCGCATACGAGCAGTACTTC; CDR3aa: CASSQEMGGAYEQYF
d_gene: TRBD1; abundance: many; j_gene: TRBJ2-1; v_gene: TRBV5-1; CDR3nt: TGCGCCAGCAGCAGGACCGGGACAGGGAATTACAATGAGCAGTTCTTC; CDR3aa: CASSRTGTGNYNEQFF
d_gene: TRBD2; abundance: many; j_gene: TRBJ2-3; v_gene: TRBV7-2; CDR3nt: TGTGCCAGCAGCTTATGGACTAGCGGGACCACAGATACGCAGTATTTT; CDR3aa: CASSLWTSGTTDTQYF
d_gene: TRBD1; abundance: many; j_gene: TRBJ1-2; v_gene: TRBV18; CDR3nt: TGTGCCAGCTCACAAGCGACAGGGAGTGGCTATGGCTACACCTTC; CDR3aa: CASSQATGSGYGYTF
d_gene: TRBD2; abundance: many; j_gene: TRBJ2-1; v_gene: TRBV6-2/TRBV6-3; CDR3nt: TGTGCCAGCGGGTCTAGCGGGAGCTCCTACAATGAGCAGTTCTTC; CDR3aa: CASGSSGSSYNEQFF
d_gene: TRBD2; abundance: many; j_gene: TRBJ2-7; v_gene: TRBV6-5; CDR3nt: TGTGCCAGCAGTTTCCGCGGGAGGGCTAATGAGCAGTACTTC; CDR3aa: CASSFRGRANEQYF
d_gene: -; abundance: few; j_gene: TRBJ2-2; v_gene: TRBV7-2; CDR3nt: TGTGCCAGCACCCTAAGGGGAGCGAACACCGGGGAGCTGTTTTTT; CDR3aa: CASTLRGANTGELFF
d_gene: -; abundance: many; j_gene: TRBJ2-1; v_gene: TRBV5-1; CDR3nt: TGCGCCAGCAGCTTACTAGGGCCAAGGAGGTTCTTC; CDR3aa: CASSLLGPRRFF
d_gene: -; abundance: many; j_gene: TRBJ1-2; v_gene: TRBV29-1; CDR3nt: TGCAGCGTTGTACGCAGTGAATATGGCTACACCTTC; CDR3aa: CSVVRSEYGYTF
d_gene: TRBD2; abundance: many; j_gene: TRBJ2-1; v_gene: TRBV20-1; CDR3nt: TGCAGTGCTCGGGGGGACCATGAGCAGTTCTTC; CDR3aa: CSARGDHEQFF
d_gene: TRBD1; abundance: many; j_gene: TRBJ1-1; v_gene: TRBV12-3/TRBV12-4; CDR3nt: TGTGCCAGCAAAATAGGACAGGGGGGTGAAGCTTTCTTT; CDR3aa: CASKIGQGGEAFF
d_gene: -; abundance: many; j_gene: TRBJ2-6; v_gene: TRBV7-2; CDR3nt: TGTGCCAGCAGCTTAGCTCCTGCGCGGGGTGGGGGCTCTGGGGCCAACGTCCTGACTTTC; CDR3aa: CASSLAPARGGGSGANVLTF
d_gene: TRBD2; abundance: many; j_gene: TRBJ2-5; v_gene: TRBV11-1; CDR3nt: TGTGCCAGCAGCCCGCTACTAGCGGGAGGAGAGACCCAGTACTTC; CDR3aa: CASSPLLAGGETQYF
d_gene: TRBD1; abundance: many; j_gene: TRBJ2-1; v_gene: TRBV12-3/TRBV12-4; CDR3nt: TGTGCGGGACAGGGAAACAATGAGCAGTTCTTC; CDR3aa: CAGQGNNEQFF
d_gene: -; abundance: many; j_gene: TRBJ2-1; v_gene: TRBV7-2; CDR3nt: TGTGCCAGTTCCGGGTTCCACCTTAACAATGAGCAGTTCTTC; CDR3aa: CASSGFHLNNEQFF
d_gene: -; abundance: many; j_gene: TRBJ2-2; v_gene: TRBV20-1; CDR3nt: TGCAGTGCTAGAGCAGGGGCGGACACCGGGGAGCTGTTTTTT; CDR3aa: CSARAGADTGELFF
d_gene: -; abundance: -; j_gene: TRBJ2-1; v_gene: TRBV4-3; CDR3nt: TGCGCCAGCAGCCAGAATCCACGTGGAAGCTCCTACAATGAGCAGTTCTTC; CDR3aa: CASSQNPRGSSYNEQFF
d_gene: -; abundance: few; j_gene: TRBJ1-1; v_gene: TRBV20-1; CDR3nt: TGCAGTGACGCTCGGGATGAAGCTTTCTTT; CDR3aa: CSDARDEAFF
d_gene: TRBD1; abundance: many; j_gene: TRBJ2-1; v_gene: TRBV12-3/TRBV12-4; CDR3nt: TGTGCCAGCAGTGTAGGACAGGTGGGCCTGTACGAACGTGTTAGTGAGCAGTTCTTC; CDR3aa: CASSVGQVGLYERVSEQFF
d_gene: TRBD2; abundance: many; j_gene: TRBJ2-1; v_gene: TRBV20-1; CDR3nt: TGCAGTGCCCGTAGTAGCGGGAGGGGCTACTACAATGAGCAGTTCTTC; CDR3aa: CSARSSGRGYYNEQFF
d_gene: -; abundance: many; j_gene: TRBJ2-3; v_gene: TRBV27; CDR3nt: TGTGCCAGCGGTCTAGCCGCAGATACGCAGTATTTT; CDR3aa: CASGLAADTQYF
d_gene: -; abundance: many; j_gene: TRBJ2-3; v_gene: TRBV4-2; CDR3nt: TGTGCCAGCAGCCAACGAAAATACCGGGACGACACCACAGATACGCAGTATTTT; CDR3aa: CASSQRKYRDDTTDTQYF
d_gene: TRBD2; abundance: many; j_gene: TRBJ2-7; v_gene: TRBV20-1; CDR3nt: TGCAGTGCTACCCAATTAACTCGGACTAGCGGGATCTACGAGCAGTACTTC; CDR3aa: CSATQLTRTSGIYEQYF
d_gene: -; abundance: many; j_gene: TRBJ2-1; v_gene: TRBV9; CDR3nt: TGTGCCAGCAGCGTAGCTACCACTGGGGGTGATGAGCAGTTCTTC; CDR3aa: CASSVATTGGDEQFF
d_gene: TRBD1; abundance: few; j_gene: TRBJ1-5; v_gene: TRBV6-1; CDR3nt: TGTGCCAGCAGTGAACCGGGGACAGAGAGAGGACATTTT; CDR3aa: CASSEPGTERGHF
d_gene: TRBD1; abundance: -; j_gene: TRBJ2-2; v_gene: TRBV7-3; CDR3nt: TGTGCCAGCAGCCCACCGGGACAGGGCAAGCTGTTTTTT; CDR3aa: CASSPPGQGKLFF
d_gene: -; abundance: many; j_gene: TRBJ2-5; v_gene: TRBV3-1; CDR3nt: TGTGCCAGCAGCCAAAGGGGGAAGTACGAGACCCAGTACTTC; CDR3aa: CASSQRGKYETQYF
d_gene: TRBD2; abundance: -; j_gene: TRBJ2-3; v_gene: TRBV27; CDR3nt: TGTGCCAGCAGTTTTGATAGCGGGAGTGAGCAGTATTTT; CDR3aa: CASSFDSGSEQYF